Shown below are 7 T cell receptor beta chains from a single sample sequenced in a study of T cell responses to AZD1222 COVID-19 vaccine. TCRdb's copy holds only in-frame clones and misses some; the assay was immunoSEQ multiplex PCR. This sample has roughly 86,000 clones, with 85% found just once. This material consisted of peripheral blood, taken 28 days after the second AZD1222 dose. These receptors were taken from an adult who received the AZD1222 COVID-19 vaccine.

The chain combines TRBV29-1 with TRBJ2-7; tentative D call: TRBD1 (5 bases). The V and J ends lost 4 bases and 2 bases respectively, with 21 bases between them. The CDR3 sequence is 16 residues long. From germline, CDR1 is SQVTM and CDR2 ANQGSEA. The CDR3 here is CSVGGVQGGDTYEQYF. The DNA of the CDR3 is TGCAGCGTTGGAGGCGTTCAGGGTGGGGATACCTACGAGCAGTACTTC.

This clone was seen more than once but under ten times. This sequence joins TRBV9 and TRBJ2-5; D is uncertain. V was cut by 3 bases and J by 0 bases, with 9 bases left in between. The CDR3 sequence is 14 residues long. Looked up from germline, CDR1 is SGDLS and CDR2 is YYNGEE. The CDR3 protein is CASSGGFYQETQYF. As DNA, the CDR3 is TGTGCCAGCAGCGGGGGATTTTACCAAGAGACCCAGTACTTC.

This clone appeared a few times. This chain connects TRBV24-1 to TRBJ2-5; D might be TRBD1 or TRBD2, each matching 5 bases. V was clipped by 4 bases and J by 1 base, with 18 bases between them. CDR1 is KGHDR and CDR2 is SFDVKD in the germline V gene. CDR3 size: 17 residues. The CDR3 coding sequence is TGTGCCACCAGTGACGATGTCCCGGGACGGAGCCAAGAGACCCAGTACTTC. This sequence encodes CATSDDVPGRSQETQYF.

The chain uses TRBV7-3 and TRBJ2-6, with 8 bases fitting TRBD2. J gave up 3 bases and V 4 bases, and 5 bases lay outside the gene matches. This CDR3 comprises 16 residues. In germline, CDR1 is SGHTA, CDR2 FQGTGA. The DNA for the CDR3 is TGTGCCAGCAGCTCGAGGGCGGGGGGTGGGGCCAACGTCCTGACTTTC. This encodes CASSSRAGGGANVLTF.

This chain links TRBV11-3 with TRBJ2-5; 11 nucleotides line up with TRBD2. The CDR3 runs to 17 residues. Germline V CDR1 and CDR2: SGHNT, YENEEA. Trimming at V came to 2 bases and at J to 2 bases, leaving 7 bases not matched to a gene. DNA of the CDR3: TGTGCCAGCAGCTTACGCCCTATAGCGGGAGGGCAAGAGACCCAGTACTTC. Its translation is CASSLRPIAGGQETQYF. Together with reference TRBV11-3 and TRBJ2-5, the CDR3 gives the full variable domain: EAGVVQSPRYKIIEKKQPVAFWCNPISGHNTLYWYLQNLGQGPELLIRYENEEAVDDSQLPKDRFSAERLKGVDSTLKIQPAELGDSAVYLCASSLRPIAGGQETQYFGPGTRLLVL.

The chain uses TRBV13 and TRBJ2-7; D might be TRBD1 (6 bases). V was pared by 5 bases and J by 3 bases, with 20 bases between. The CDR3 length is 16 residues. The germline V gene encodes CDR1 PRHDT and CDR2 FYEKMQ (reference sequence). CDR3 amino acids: CASSNPSGVSFYEQYF. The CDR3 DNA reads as TGTGCCAGCAGCAATCCCTCAGGGGTATCTTTCTACGAGCAGTACTTC.

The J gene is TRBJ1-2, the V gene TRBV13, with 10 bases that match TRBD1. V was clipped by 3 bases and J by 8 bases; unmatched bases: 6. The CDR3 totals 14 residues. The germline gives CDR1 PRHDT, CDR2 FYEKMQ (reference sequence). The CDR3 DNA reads TGTGCCAGCAGCTTGGACAGGGGGAAATTGGGCTACACCTTC. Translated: CASSLDRGKLGYTF. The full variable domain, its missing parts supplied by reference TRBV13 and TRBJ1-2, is AAGVIQSPRHLIKEKRETATLKCYPIPRHDTVYWYQQGPGQDPQFLISFYEKMQSDKGSIPDRFSAQQFSDYHSELNMSSLELGDSALYFCASSLDRGKLGYTFGSGTRLTVV.